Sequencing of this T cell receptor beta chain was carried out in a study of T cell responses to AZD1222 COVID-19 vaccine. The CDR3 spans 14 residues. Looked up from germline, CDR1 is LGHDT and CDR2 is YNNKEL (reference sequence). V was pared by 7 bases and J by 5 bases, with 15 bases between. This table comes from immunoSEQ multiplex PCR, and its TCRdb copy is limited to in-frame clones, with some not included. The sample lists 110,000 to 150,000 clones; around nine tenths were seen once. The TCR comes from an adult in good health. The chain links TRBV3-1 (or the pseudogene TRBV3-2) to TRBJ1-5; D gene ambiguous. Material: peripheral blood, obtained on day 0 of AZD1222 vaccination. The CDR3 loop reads CASIGVLGYQPQHF. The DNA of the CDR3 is TGTGCCAGCATCGGAGTGCTGGGGTATCAGCCCCAGCATTTT.